This T cell receptor (beta chain) was documented in a study of T cell responses to AZD1222 COVID-19 vaccine. Points from the study as a whole: The breadth and depth of Spike-specific TCRs increased once two AZD1222 doses had been given.

The data were produced by immunoSEQ multiplex PCR, yet TCRdb's version contains in-frame clones alone and is incomplete. The data contain under 80,000 clones, roughly four fifths of them seen just once; the ten biggest clones take up 26%. Germline lookup yields CDR1 LGHDT and CDR2 YNNKEL (reference sequence). The J segment lost 8 bases and the V segment lost 1 base, leaving 10 bases of the junction unmatched. CDR3 size: 15 residues. Notes on this clone: As yet, its antigen is unknown.

Pooled in the analysis were second doses at about 4 or about 12 weeks. V and J are TRBV3-1 (or the pseudogene TRBV3-2) and TRBJ1-1, with 7 bases matching TRBD1. This material consisted of peripheral blood, taken 28 days after the second AZD1222 dose. The clonotype comes from an adult who received the AZD1222 COVID-19 vaccine. CDR3 protein: CASSQVRQGGREAFF. CDR3 nucleotide sequence: TGTGCCAGCAGCCAAGTCCGACAGGGCGGTCGGGAAGCTTTCTTT.